These T cell receptor beta chains were read from a single sample in a study of blood T cell repertoires in COVID-19. Sequencing used immunoSEQ multiplex PCR; TCRdb keeps in-frame clones, though not all of them. The sample holds about 220,000 clones, around four fifths seen once. Sample: peripheral blood. The receptors shown here come from a woman in her seventies with COVID-19, enrolled during active disease. The CDR3 runs from the conserved cysteine through the conserved F or W. Fields, in order: V gene, clone size, J gene, D gene, CDR3 DNA, CDR3 protein. The D gene is left open where the match is weak. Size values are once, few and many counts, or a class for expanded clones, and some rows have none.

TRBV7-9,.,TRBJ1-3,.,TGTGCCAGCAGCTCCTTGTGGGACTTAAGCGGAAACACCATATATTTT,CASSSLWDLSGNTIYF
TRBV7-2,.,TRBJ1-2,TRBD1,TGTGCCAGCAGCATCAGACAGGGAGAATTTTATGGCTACACCTTC,CASSIRQGEFYGYTF
TRBV28,once,TRBJ1-2,.,TGTGCCAGCAGTTCACAGGGATGGGGCTACACCTTC,CASSSQGWGYTF
TRBV28,once,TRBJ1-2,.,TGTGCCAGCAGTTTGTCCGACAGGATATACACCTTC,CASSLSDRIYTF
TRBV5-6,.,TRBJ1-2,.,TGTGCCAGCAGCGTGGGGGCGGGAGGCTACACCTTC,CASSVGAGGYTF
TRBV4-1,.,TRBJ1-6,.,TGCGCCAGCAGCCTCGAACCCAAAGAAATCAAGGGGATGCCACCCCTCCACTTT,CASSLEPKEIKGMPPLHF
TRBV7-2,few,TRBJ2-1,TRBD2,TGTGCCAGCAGCTTAGCCGGGACTAGAGGCTACAATGAGCAGTTCTTC,CASSLAGTRGYNEQFF
TRBV5-1,.,TRBJ2-7,.,TGCGCCAGCAGTTTCGGACATACCTACGAGCAGTACTTC,CASSFGHTYEQYF
TRBV30,.,TRBJ2-1,.,TGTGCCTGGAGTGTAAGGCCCAGCGATAGTGAGCAGTTCTTC,CAWSVRPSDSEQFF
TRBV18,once,TRBJ1-5,TRBD1,TGTGCCAGCTCACCCTACGATGACAGGGAACAGCCCCAGCATTTT,CASSPYDDREQPQHF
TRBV18,.,TRBJ1-1,.,TGTGCCAGCTCACCAAGAACGGCCGCAGGGGCGGCCCTGGGAGCTTTCTTT,CASSPRTAAGAALGAFF
TRBV7-2,.,TRBJ2-1,TRBD1,TGTGCCAGCAGCTACAAGACAGGGGGGGGCGATGAGCAGTTCTTC,CASSYKTGGGDEQFF
TRBV5-4,.,TRBJ1-1,.,TGTGCCAGCAGTCTCGCGGGGGCCGGCACTGAAGCTTTCTTT,CASSLAGAGTEAFF
TRBV27,few,TRBJ1-5,.,TGTGCCAGCAGTTACAGGCCAGTAGGGTCCAATCAGCCCCAGCATTTT,CASSYRPVGSNQPQHF
TRBV30,.,TRBJ2-7,TRBD2,TGTGCCTGGAGTGTACTAGCGGGAGAAGGCGAGCAGTACTTC,CAWSVLAGEGEQYF
TRBV10-1,.,TRBJ2-5,.,TGCGCCAGCAGTGAGTATCGGAAGGGGCCCCAAGAGACCCAGTACTTC,CASSEYRKGPQETQYF
TRBV5-1,.,TRBJ2-5,.,TGCGCCAGCAGCTTGGGAGCCGAGACCCAGTACTTC,CASSLGAETQYF
TRBV28,.,TRBJ1-1,.,TGTGCCAGCACCCGAGGAGGGGCCCCCACTGAAGCTTTCTTT,CASTRGGAPTEAFF
TRBV7-2,.,TRBJ1-1,.,TGTGCCAGCAGCGGCCAGGGTAACACTGAAGCTTTCTTT,CASSGQGNTEAFF
TRBV7-9,.,TRBJ1-5,.,TGTGCCAGCAGCCCCGGAGGGAAGAGCAATCAGCCCCAGCATTTT,CASSPGGKSNQPQHF
TRBV6-2/TRBV6-3,.,TRBJ2-5,TRBD1,TGTGCCAGCAGTGGGGACAGTCAAGAGACCCAGTACTTC,CASSGDSQETQYF
TRBV4-3,.,TRBJ2-1,.,TGCGCCAGCAGCCAAGAGACTAGAGGCAATGAGCAGTTCTTC,CASSQETRGNEQFF
TRBV6-2/TRBV6-3,.,TRBJ2-3,TRBD2,TGTGCCAGCAGTTACACCACAGCGGGAGGGATGGGCACAGATACGCAGTATTTT,CASSYTTAGGMGTDTQYF
TRBV7-4,.,TRBJ2-1,.,TGTGCCAGCAGCTTTGGCCTAGTTTACAATGAGCAGTTCTTC,CASSFGLVYNEQFF
TRBV28,.,TRBJ2-5,TRBD1,TGTGCCAGCACAAAGACAGGGTTTGAGGAGACCCAGTACTTC,CASTKTGFEETQYF
TRBV19,.,TRBJ2-2,.,TGTGCCAGTAGTATCCGGGGGAACACCGGGGAGCTGTTTTTT,CASSIRGNTGELFF
TRBV5-4,once,TRBJ2-7,TRBD2,TGTGCCAGCAGCTCGGGACTAGCGGGTGGAGGGGAGCAGTACTTC,CASSSGLAGGGEQYF
TRBV18,.,TRBJ1-1,TRBD1,TGTGCCAGCTCACGTTTACAGGGGGACACTGAAGCTTTCTTT,CASSRLQGDTEAFF
TRBV7-2,.,TRBJ2-2,TRBD2,TGTGCCAGCAGCTTACTAGTGCGGGAGGGTCCCGGGGAGCTGTTTTTT,CASSLLVREGPGELFF
TRBV7-9,.,TRBJ2-7,TRBD1,TGTGCCAGCAGCTTACTGCAGGGGGTCTCCTACGAGCAGTACTTC,CASSLLQGVSYEQYF
TRBV5-4,.,TRBJ2-7,TRBD2,TGTGCCAGCAGCTCCTTAACCCCGACTAGCTACCACGAGCAGTACTTC,CASSSLTPTSYHEQYF
TRBV27,few,TRBJ2-2,.,TGTGCCAGCAGCCGGCTGGGGCTTGGCGGGGAGCTGTTTTTT,CASSRLGLGGELFF
TRBV9,once,TRBJ2-7,.,TGTGCCAGCAGCGTAGACGGGATCCCCTACGAGCAGTACTTC,CASSVDGIPYEQYF
TRBV27,.,TRBJ2-2,TRBD1,TGTGCCAGCAGTTTACGAGGGGGCAACACCGGGGAGCTGTTTTTT,CASSLRGGNTGELFF
TRBV30,.,TRBJ1-1,.,TGTGCCTGGAGTGTACAAGGTTTACTAAACGGTTTGGCTTTCTTT,CAWSVQGLLNGLAFF
TRBV19,.,TRBJ1-1,TRBD1,TGTGCCAGTTGGGGGACAGGCGCCGGGGAGGTTGAAGCTTTCTTT,CASWGTGAGEVEAFF
TRBV28,.,TRBJ1-4,.,TGTGCCAGCAGTTTGGGTGGAGCAACTAATGAAAAACTGTTTTTT,CASSLGGATNEKLFF